These T cell receptor beta chains were read from a single sample in a study of OX40 agonist ivuxolimab in advanced cancers. Libraries were prepared by immunoSEQ multiplex PCR; TCRdb keeps only in-frame clonotypes and omits some of them. The table records some 96,000 clones, about 88% of them present only once. This sample comprised CD4+ or CD8+ T cells sorted from blood, obtained in a trial of the OX40 agonist ivuxolimab. The receptors originated from an adult with an advanced solid tumor such as melanoma, head and neck, liver or kidney cancer. Both conserved end residues are part of each CDR3. Each record gives: J gene, clone size, D gene, V gene, CDR3 DNA, CDR3 protein. The D gene is left open where the match is weak. A clone size is listed for some rows: how often the clone was seen (once, few, many), or a class if it is expanded.

J gene: TRBJ2-7
clone size: -
D gene: TRBD1
V gene: TRBV29-1
CDR3 DNA: TGCAGCGTTGCAGCCGGGACAGGGTTTAATAAGCAGTACTTC
CDR3 protein: CSVAAGTGFNKQYF

J gene: TRBJ1-5
clone size: once
D gene: -
V gene: TRBV4-1
CDR3 DNA: TGCGCCAGCAGCCCCGTCCAAGCTGGCAATCAGCCCCAGCATTTT
CDR3 protein: CASSPVQAGNQPQHF

J gene: TRBJ1-1
clone size: once
D gene: -
V gene: TRBV10-1
CDR3 DNA: TGCGCCAGCAGTGCCGTCGCGGGGGGGAACACTGAAGCTTTCTTT
CDR3 protein: CASSAVAGGNTEAFF

J gene: TRBJ2-3
clone size: -
D gene: -
V gene: TRBV11-3
CDR3 DNA: TGTGCCAGCAGCATTTCCGGGATCCGGGGAGATACGCAGTATTTT
CDR3 protein: CASSISGIRGDTQYF

J gene: TRBJ2-7
clone size: -
D gene: TRBD2
V gene: TRBV5-6
CDR3 DNA: TGTGCCAGCAGCGGGGGACTAGCGGGAGGGCCCTACGAGCAGTACTTC
CDR3 protein: CASSGGLAGGPYEQYF

J gene: TRBJ1-1
clone size: -
D gene: -
V gene: TRBV5-1
CDR3 DNA: TGCGCCAGCAGCTTATCGTCAATTAACACTGAAGCTTTCTTT
CDR3 protein: CASSLSSINTEAFF

J gene: TRBJ2-3
clone size: once
D gene: -
V gene: TRBV27
CDR3 DNA: TGTGCCAGCAGTTTGGGACGAGATACGCAGTATTTT
CDR3 protein: CASSLGRDTQYF

J gene: TRBJ1-4
clone size: -
D gene: TRBD1
V gene: TRBV30
CDR3 DNA: TGTGCCTGGAGCTCCGTCCGGGGACAGGAGTTATTCGCAACTAATGAAAAACTGTTTTTT
CDR3 protein: CAWSSVRGQELFATNEKLFF

J gene: TRBJ2-3
clone size: -
D gene: -
V gene: TRBV7-2
CDR3 DNA: TGTGCCAGCAGCTCCCGTTTCACAGATACGCAGTATTTT
CDR3 protein: CASSSRFTDTQYF

J gene: TRBJ1-2
clone size: -
D gene: TRBD1
V gene: TRBV2
CDR3 DNA: TGTGCCAGCAGAGAAGGGACAGGAGGATTCGGCTACACCTTC
CDR3 protein: CASREGTGGFGYTF

J gene: TRBJ1-5
clone size: -
D gene: -
V gene: TRBV19
CDR3 DNA: TGTGCCAGTAGTATCCAATATAGCAATCAGCCCCAGCATTTT
CDR3 protein: CASSIQYSNQPQHF

J gene: TRBJ2-6
clone size: -
D gene: -
V gene: TRBV7-3
CDR3 DNA: TGTGCCAGCAGTAGCGGCTCTGGGGCCAACGTCCTGACTTTC
CDR3 protein: CASSSGSGANVLTF

J gene: TRBJ2-3
clone size: few
D gene: TRBD2
V gene: TRBV15
CDR3 DNA: TGTGCCACCAGCAGAGAGTCGCTAGCGGGTGCTAGCACAGATACGCAGTATTTT
CDR3 protein: CATSRESLAGASTDTQYF

J gene: TRBJ1-6
clone size: once
D gene: TRBD1
V gene: TRBV18
CDR3 DNA: TGTGCCAGCTCACGACCCACAGGGGGAAATTCACCCCTCCACTTT
CDR3 protein: CASSRPTGGNSPLHF

J gene: TRBJ2-5
clone size: once
D gene: TRBD1
V gene: TRBV5-1
CDR3 DNA: TGCGCCAGCAGCCAGGGACAGTCTCAAGAGACCCAGTACTTC
CDR3 protein: CASSQGQSQETQYF

J gene: TRBJ1-4
clone size: -
D gene: -
V gene: TRBV2
CDR3 DNA: TGTGCCAGCAGTGAATCAGGGTGGCAGGAAAAACTGTTTTTT
CDR3 protein: CASSESGWQEKLFF

J gene: TRBJ1-2
clone size: -
D gene: -
V gene: TRBV4-1
CDR3 DNA: TGCGCCAGCAGCCAGGGTGGGGCAAATAAGCCCACCTTC
CDR3 protein: CASSQGGANKPTF

J gene: TRBJ1-5
clone size: -
D gene: -
V gene: TRBV7-9
CDR3 DNA: TGTGCCAGCAGCGCCGAGGGCATAAGCGGGCGACGCAATCAGCCCCAGCATTTT
CDR3 protein: CASSAEGISGRRNQPQHF

J gene: TRBJ1-2
clone size: -
D gene: -
V gene: TRBV19
CDR3 DNA: TGTGCCAGTAGTATAAGGAGGAACATGTATGGCTACACCTTC
CDR3 protein: CASSIRRNMYGYTF

J gene: TRBJ1-2
clone size: -
D gene: -
V gene: TRBV5-4
CDR3 DNA: TGTGCCAGCAGCCATGACCTGGATGTGGACTATGGCTACACCTTC
CDR3 protein: CASSHDLDVDYGYTF

J gene: TRBJ2-3
clone size: -
D gene: TRBD1
V gene: TRBV6-5
CDR3 DNA: TGTGCCAGCAGTTATCCCGGGACAGGAGGAGATACGCAGTATTTT
CDR3 protein: CASSYPGTGGDTQYF